One TCR beta chain is described in this entry. Its antigen remains undetermined. Base qualities are not recorded, but no much larger clone differs from it by a single base. TCRbeta CDR3 regions were amplified from genomic DNA by means of the immunoSEQ Assay, a bias-controlled multiplex PCR. Processing in the source paper ran as follows. The number of nucleated cells in each sample was estimated by amplification of reference gene primers within the assay. To quantify the absolute abundance of each unique TCRbeta CDR3 rearrangement, sequence reads were collapsed and filtered. For each sample, productive Simpson clonality was calculated as the square root of Simpson's diversity index across productive rearrangements. Sourced from immuneACCESS, this table was stored by TCRdb with only in-frame sequences that have V and J called. A share of the clones is absent; for the studies checked, an unresolved V gene accounts for under half, and the remainder has no known explanation. Clone size and the V and J calls come from that table; the DNA yielded D and trimming. The sample table holds over 250,000 clones, of which 90% were seen once. The ten largest make up 2.6% of the sample.

The data originate from a study of blood T cell repertoires in COVID-19 (dated by TCRdb to about 2020). About the full investigation: Collaborator samples came from the United States, Italy and Spain and covered acute and convalescent phases of COVID-19. The material from the prospective study consisted of cDNA or gDNA derived from T cells, B-cell-depleted T cells, or PBMCs. The dataset comprised deeply sampled blood TCRbeta repertoires from subjects exposed to, actively infected with, or recovered from COVID-19. The repertoires were released in a freely available public database intended as a resource for research on the immune response to SARS-CoV-2. The samples were drawn from the first 160 participants of the ongoing ImmuneRACE study and from 1,200 or so subjects provided by 6 global collaborators. The sample metadata nearly always contained a de-identified subject ID, COVID-19 status, age in years and sex. Where available, HLA class I and class II types were obtained from metadata supplied by the sample provider rather than from assay-based typing. Overall study results and their limits: How much clinical and demographic metadata was included differed by source and by participant, and the metadata was provided uncurated.

Enrolling through a virtual design, the prospective study's participants ranged in age from roughly 18 to 90 years and lived across some 23 United States geographic areas. In the prospective study, participants were assigned to cohorts based on the clinical history participants reported in a screening survey and a study questionnaire. For ImmuneRACE Cohort 3, a participant was defined as recovered based on two consecutive negative NP/OP PCR tests, clearance by a healthcare professional, or resolution of symptoms. In the prospective study, mobile phlebotomists collected whole blood, serum and a nasopharyngeal or oropharyngeal swab from each participant. Prospective study participants could optionally give additional blood draws and questionnaires over an approximately two-month period. Prospective study blood samples were shipped either frozen or at room temperature before DNA extraction. CDR1 and CDR2 (SGHRS, YFSETQ) derive from the germline V gene. V is clipped by 4 bases and J by 5 bases, and the sequence between their germline boundaries is 12 bases long. The CDR3 sequence holds 14 residues, the cysteine and phenylalanine included. The sequence is cut down to CDR3 DNA, 42 bases in frame from base 1.

The sequence was obtained from a man between 60 and 75 years old who had recovered from COVID-19. The sequenced material came from PBMCs or T cells enriched from blood (not recorded which). The chain couples TRBV5-1 to TRBJ2-2; the D segment cannot be called with confidence. The DNA reads TGCGCCAGCAGCCAAGAGCCCGGGACCGGGGAGCTGTTTTTT. Its translation is CASSQEPGTGELFF.